This paragraph reports one T cell receptor (beta chain). Its cognate antigen is unknown. The source of the sample is a study of identical twins. Findings of the study overall: Cord blood beta clonotypes that were abundant carried fewer insertions, and memory repertoires showed no such trend.

V lost 8 bases to trimming and J lost 5 bases; unmatched junction nucleotides: 5. This CDR3 has 12 amino acids. The germline gives CDR1 MNHEY, CDR2 SMNVEV (reference sequence). With template switching, a universal primer site was added, and the cDNA carried unique molecular identifiers. Via MiXCR, TCRdb re-called the 5' RACE reads, giving one row per CDR3 protein. This table holds around 280,000 distinct CDR3 sequences, approximately 8% found once. Separately, the same data were catalogued under a study of yellow fever vaccine responses in identical twins.

The receptor's source is a woman aged 18 to 35 in good health. Material: memory (CD45RO+) T cells sorted from blood. The chain employs TRBV27 and TRBJ2-7, with 8 bases that match TRBD1. The CDR3 is CASGQGVHEQYF. CDR3 nucleotide sequence: TGTGCCAGCGGACAGGGTGTCCACGAGCAGTACTTC.